This T cell receptor beta chain was sequenced during a study of control samples from healthy donors and cancer patients. This table comes from immunoSEQ multiplex PCR, and its TCRdb copy is limited to in-frame clones, with some not included. Altogether 170,000 or so clones are present, 90% to 95% being singletons, with the ten largest covering just over 1.4%. The TCR comes from a man aged 25-45 years in good health. Sequencing used blood.

CDR3 in amino acids: CASSRLKKRVRETEAFF. CDR3 bases: TGTGCCAGCAGTCGCCTAAAAAAGAGGGTTCGGGAAACTGAAGCTTTCTTT. V is TRBV3-1 (or the pseudogene TRBV3-2) and J is TRBJ1-1; D unresolved. Trimming shortened V by 6 bases and J by 5 bases, and 25 bases separated the two germline ends. The CDR3 is 17 amino acids. Germline loops: CDR1 LGHDT, CDR2 YNNKEL (reference sequence).